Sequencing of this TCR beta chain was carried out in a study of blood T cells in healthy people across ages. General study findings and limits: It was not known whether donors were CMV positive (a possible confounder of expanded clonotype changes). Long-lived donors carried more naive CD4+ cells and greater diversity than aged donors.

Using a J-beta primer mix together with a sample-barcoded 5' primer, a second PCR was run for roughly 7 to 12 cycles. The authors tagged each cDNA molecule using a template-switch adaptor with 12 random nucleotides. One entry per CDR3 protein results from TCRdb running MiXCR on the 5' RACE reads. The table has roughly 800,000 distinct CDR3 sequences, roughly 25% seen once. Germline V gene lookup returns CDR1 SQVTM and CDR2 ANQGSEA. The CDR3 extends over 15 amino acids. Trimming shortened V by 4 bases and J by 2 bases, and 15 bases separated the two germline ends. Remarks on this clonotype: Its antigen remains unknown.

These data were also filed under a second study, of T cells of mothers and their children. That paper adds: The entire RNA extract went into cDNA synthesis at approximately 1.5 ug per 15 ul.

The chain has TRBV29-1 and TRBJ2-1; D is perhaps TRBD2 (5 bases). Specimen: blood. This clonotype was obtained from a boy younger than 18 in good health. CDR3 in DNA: TGCAGCGTTGTCGCTACTAGTCCGACCTACAATGAGCAGTTCTTC. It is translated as CSVVATSPTYNEQFF.